Described below is a single T cell receptor beta chain sequence and its context. Its antigen is not identified. This specimen comes from a study of T cell responses to AZD1222 COVID-19 vaccine. Whether given at about 4 or about 12 weeks, second doses were pooled. Study conclusions and caveats: A mostly white British donor set with more females was recruited, and clonal diversity was possibly underestimated. Spike was spanned by vaccine-associated CD4 TCRs, which were dominant at 160-218 and 743-854. Recipients of AZD1222 seropositive at baseline numbered only 5 to 7.

Generated by immunoSEQ multiplex PCR, the TCRdb table keeps only in-frame clones and is missing some. The sample lists under 70,000 clones; more than 70% were seen once. This specimen consisted of peripheral blood, obtained 28 days after the second AZD1222 dose. The sequence came from an adult who received the AZD1222 COVID-19 vaccine.

The CDR3: CASSLWPREGNTIYF. The CDR3, as DNA: TGTGCCAGCAGCTTATGGCCCAGGGAGGGAAACACCATATATTTT. The chain combines TRBV11-3 with TRBJ1-3; D possibly corresponds to TRBD1 (5 bases). Germline V gene data show CDR1 as SGHNT and CDR2 as YENEEA. Between the trimmed V and J ends, which lost 2 bases and 4 bases, there was a span of 12 bases. This CDR3 is 15 amino acids long. Using reference TRBV11-3 and TRBJ1-3 for the parts outside the CDR3, the full variable domain is EAGVVQSPRYKIIEKKQPVAFWCNPISGHNTLYWYLQNLGQGPELLIRYENEEAVDDSQLPKDRFSAERLKGVDSTLKIQPAELGDSAVYLCASSLWPREGNTIYFGEGSWLTVV.